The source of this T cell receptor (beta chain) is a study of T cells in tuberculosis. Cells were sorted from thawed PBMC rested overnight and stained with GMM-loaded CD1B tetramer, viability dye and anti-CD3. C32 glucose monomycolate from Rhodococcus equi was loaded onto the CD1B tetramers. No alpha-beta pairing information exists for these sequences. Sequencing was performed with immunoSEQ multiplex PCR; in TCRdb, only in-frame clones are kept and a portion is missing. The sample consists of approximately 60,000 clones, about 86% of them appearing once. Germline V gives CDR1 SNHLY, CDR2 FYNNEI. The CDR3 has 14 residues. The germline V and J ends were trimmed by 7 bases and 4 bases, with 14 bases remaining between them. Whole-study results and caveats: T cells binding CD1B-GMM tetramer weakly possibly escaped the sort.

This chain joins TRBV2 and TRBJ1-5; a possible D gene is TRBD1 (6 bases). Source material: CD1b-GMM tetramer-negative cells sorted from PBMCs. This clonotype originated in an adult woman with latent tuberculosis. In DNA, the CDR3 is TGTGCCAGCAACCAACAGGGCTCTAATCAGCCCCAGCATTTT. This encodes CASNQQGSNQPQHF.